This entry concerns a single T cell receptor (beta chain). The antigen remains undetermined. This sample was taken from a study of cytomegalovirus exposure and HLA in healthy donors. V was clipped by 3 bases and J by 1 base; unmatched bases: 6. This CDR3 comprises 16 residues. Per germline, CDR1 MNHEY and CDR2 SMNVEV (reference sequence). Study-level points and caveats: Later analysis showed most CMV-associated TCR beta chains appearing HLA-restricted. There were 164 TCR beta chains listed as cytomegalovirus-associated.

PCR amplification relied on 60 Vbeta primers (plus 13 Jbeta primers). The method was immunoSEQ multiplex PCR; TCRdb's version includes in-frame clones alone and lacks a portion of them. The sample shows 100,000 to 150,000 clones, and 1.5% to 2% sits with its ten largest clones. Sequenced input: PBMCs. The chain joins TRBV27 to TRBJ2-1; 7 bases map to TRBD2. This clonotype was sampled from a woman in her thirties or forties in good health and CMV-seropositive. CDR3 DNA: TGTGCCAGCAGTTTCAAACTAGCGCCTTCCTACAATGAGCAGTTCTTC. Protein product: CASSFKLAPSYNEQFF.